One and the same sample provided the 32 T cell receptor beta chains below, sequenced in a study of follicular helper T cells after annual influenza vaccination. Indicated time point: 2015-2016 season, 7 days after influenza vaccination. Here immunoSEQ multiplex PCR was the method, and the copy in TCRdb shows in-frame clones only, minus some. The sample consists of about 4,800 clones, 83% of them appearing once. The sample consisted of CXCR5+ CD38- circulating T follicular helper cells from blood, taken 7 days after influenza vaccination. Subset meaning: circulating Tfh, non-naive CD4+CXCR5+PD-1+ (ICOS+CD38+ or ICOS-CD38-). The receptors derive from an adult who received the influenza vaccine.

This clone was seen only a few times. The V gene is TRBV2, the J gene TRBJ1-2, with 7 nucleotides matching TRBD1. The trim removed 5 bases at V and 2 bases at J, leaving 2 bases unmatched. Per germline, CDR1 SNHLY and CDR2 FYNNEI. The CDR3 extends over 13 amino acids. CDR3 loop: CASSTTGNYGYTF. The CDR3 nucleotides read TGTGCCAGCAGTACGACAGGGAACTATGGCTACACCTTC.

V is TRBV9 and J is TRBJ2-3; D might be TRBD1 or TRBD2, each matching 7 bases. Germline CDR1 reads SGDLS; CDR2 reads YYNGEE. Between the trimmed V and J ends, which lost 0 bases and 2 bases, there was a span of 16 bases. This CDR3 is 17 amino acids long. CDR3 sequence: CASSVDGRGQHTDTQYF. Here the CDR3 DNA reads TGTGCCAGCAGCGTAGATGGGAGGGGACAGCACACAGATACGCAGTATTTT.

CDR3: CASSLGPPNGGRNSPLHF. The CDR3 DNA follows: TGTGCCAGCAGCTTAGGGCCCCCCAACGGGGGCAGGAATTCACCCCTCCACTTT. The rearrangement joins TRBV7-6 to TRBJ1-6, with D tentatively TRBD1 (6 bases). Trimming left V 1 base short and J 7 bases short, with 20 bases between. Germline CDR1 and CDR2: SGHVS and FNYEAQ. The CDR3 sequence is 18 residues long.

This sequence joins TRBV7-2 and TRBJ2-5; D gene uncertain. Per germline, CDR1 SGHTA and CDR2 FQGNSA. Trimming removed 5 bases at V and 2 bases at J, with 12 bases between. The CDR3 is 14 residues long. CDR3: CASSQPYGQETQYF. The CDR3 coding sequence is TGTGCCAGCAGCCAGCCTTATGGTCAAGAGACCCAGTACTTC. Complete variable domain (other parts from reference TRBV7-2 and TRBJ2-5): GAGVSQSPSNKVTEKGKDVELRCDPISGHTALYWYRQSLGQGLEFLIYFQGNSAPDKSGLPSDRFSAERTGGSVSTLTIQRTQQEDSAVYLCASSQPYGQETQYFGPGTRLLVL.

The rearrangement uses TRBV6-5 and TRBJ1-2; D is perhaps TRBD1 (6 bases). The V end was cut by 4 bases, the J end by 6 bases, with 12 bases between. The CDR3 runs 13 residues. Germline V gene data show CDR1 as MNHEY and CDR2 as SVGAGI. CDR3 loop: CASSFLGGHGYTF. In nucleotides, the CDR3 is TGTGCCAGCAGTTTCCTGGGGGGGCATGGCTACACCTTC.

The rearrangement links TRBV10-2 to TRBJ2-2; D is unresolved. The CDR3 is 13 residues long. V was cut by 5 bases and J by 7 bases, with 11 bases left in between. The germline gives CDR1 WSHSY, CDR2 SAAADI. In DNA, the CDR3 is TGCGCCAGCAGTCTCCGGGCGGACGGGGAGCTGTTTTTT. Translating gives CASSLRADGELFF.

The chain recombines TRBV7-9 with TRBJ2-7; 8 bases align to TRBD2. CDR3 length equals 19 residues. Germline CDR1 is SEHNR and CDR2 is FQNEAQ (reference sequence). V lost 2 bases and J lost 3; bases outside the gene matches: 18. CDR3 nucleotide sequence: TGTGCCAGCAGCTTAAGGGGGGGTCGTGATAGCGGGGCAATCTACGAGCAGTACTTC. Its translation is CASSLRGGRDSGAIYEQYF.

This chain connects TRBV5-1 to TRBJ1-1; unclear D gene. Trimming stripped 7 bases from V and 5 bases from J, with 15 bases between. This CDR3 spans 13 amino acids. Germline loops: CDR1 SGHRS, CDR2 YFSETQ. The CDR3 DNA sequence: TGCGCCAGCGGACGACACGATCGGACTGAAGCTTTCTTT. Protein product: CASGRHDRTEAFF.

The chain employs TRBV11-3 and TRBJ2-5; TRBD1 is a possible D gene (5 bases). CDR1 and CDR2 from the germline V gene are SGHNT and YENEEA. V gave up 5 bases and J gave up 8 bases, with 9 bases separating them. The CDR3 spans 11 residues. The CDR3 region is CASSLQGTQYF. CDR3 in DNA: TGTGCCAGCAGCCTGCAGGGAACCCAGTACTTC.

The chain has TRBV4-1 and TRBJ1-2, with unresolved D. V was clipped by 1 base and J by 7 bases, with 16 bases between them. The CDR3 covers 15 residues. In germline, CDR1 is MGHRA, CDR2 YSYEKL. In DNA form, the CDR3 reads TGCGCCAGCAGCCAAGGAGGAGAAAAACGGGGTGGCTACACCTTC. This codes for CASSQGGEKRGGYTF.

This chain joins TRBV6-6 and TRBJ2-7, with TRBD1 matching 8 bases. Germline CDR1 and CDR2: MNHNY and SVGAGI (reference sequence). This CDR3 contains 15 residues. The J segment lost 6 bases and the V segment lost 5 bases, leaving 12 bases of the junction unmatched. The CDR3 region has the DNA TGTGCCAGCAGTGACCATCTTTCAGGGGGCGGCGAGCAGTACTTC. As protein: CASSDHLSGGGEQYF.

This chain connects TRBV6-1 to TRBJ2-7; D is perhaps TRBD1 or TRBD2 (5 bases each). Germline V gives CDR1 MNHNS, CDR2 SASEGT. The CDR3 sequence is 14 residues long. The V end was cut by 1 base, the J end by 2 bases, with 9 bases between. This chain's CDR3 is CASSEERGPYEQYF. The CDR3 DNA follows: TGTGCCAGCAGTGAAGAACGGGGACCCTACGAGCAGTACTTC.

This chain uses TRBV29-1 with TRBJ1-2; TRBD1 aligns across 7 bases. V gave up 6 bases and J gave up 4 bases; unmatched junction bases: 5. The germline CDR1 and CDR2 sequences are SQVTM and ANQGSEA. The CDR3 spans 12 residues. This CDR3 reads CSVGQQSYGYTF. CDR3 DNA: TGCAGCGTGGGACAGCAATCCTATGGCTACACCTTC.

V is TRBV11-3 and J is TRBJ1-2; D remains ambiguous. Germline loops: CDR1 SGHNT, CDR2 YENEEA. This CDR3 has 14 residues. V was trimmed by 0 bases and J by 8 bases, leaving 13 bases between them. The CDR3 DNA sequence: TGTGCCAGCAGCTTAGAGTCAACGGGGTGGGGCTACACCTTC. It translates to CASSLESTGWGYTF.

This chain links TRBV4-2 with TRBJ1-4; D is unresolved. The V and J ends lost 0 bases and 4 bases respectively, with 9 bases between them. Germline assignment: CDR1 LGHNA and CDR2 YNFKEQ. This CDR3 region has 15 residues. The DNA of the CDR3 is TGTGCCAGCAGCCAAGATGGCAGCTTTAATGAAAAACTGTTTTTT. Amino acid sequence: CASSQDGSFNEKLFF.

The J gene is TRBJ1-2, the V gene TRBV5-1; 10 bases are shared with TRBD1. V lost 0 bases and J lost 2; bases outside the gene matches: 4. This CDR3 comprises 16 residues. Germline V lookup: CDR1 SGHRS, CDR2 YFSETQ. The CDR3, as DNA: TGCGCCAGCAGCTTGGGGTGGACAGGGGGGAACTATGGCTACACCTTC. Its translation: CASSLGWTGGNYGYTF.

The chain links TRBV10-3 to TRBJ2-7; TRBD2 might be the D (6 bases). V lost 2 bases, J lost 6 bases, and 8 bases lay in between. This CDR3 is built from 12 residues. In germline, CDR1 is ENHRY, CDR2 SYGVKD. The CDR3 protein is CAISEVLAEQYF. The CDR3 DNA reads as TGTGCCATCAGTGAGGTACTAGCCGAGCAGTACTTC.

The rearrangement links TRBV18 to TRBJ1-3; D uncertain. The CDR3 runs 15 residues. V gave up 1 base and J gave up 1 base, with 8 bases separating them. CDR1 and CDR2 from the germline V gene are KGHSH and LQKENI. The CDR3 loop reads CASSPLYGSGNTIYF. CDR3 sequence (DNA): TGTGCCAGCTCACCACTATACGGTTCTGGAAACACCATATATTTT.

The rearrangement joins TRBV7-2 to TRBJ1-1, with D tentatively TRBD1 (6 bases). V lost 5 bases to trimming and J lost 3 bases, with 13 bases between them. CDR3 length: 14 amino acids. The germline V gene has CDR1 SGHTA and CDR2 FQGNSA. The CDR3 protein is CASSSRGGYTEAFF. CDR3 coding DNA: TGTGCCAGCAGCAGTAGGGGGGGGTACACTGAAGCTTTCTTT.

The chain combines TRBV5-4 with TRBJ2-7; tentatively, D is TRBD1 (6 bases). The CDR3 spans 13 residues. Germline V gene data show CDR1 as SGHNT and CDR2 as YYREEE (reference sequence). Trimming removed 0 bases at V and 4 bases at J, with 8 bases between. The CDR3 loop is CASSLDRAYEQYF. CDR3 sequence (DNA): TGTGCCAGCAGCTTGGACAGGGCTTACGAGCAGTACTTC.

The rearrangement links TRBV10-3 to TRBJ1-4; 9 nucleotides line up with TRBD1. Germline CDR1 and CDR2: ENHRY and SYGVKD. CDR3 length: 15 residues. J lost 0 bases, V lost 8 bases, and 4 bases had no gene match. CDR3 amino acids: CAIGRTGATNEKLFF. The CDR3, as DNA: TGTGCCATCGGACGGACAGGGGCAACTAATGAAAAACTGTTTTTT.

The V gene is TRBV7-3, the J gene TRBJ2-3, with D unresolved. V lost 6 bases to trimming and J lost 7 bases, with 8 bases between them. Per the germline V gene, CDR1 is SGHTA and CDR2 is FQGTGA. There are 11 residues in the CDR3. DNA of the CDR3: TGTGCCAGCAGTATTGGAAATACGCAGTATTTT. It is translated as CASSIGNTQYF.

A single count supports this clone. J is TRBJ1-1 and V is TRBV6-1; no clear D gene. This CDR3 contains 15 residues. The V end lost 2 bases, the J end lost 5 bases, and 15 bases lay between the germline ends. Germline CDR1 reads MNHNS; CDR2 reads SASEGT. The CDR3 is CASSETWGGNTEAFF. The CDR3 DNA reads TGTGCCAGCAGTGAAACTTGGGGAGGGAATACTGAAGCTTTCTTT.

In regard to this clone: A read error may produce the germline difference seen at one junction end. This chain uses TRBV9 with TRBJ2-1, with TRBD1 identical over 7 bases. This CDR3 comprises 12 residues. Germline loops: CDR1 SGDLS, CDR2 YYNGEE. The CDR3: CASSDTGTAPLF. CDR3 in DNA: TGTGCCAGCAGTGACACCGGGACAGCTCCGCTCTTC.

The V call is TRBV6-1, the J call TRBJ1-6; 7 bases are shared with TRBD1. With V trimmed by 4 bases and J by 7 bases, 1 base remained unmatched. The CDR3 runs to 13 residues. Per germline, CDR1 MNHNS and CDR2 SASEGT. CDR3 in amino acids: CASSGTGNSPLHF. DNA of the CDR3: TGTGCCAGCAGTGGGACAGGAAATTCACCCCTCCACTTT.

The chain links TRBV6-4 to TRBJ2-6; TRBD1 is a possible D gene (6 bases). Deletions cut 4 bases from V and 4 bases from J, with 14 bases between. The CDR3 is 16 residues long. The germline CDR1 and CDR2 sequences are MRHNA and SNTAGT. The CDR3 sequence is CASSVTGGGGANVLTF. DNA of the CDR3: TGTGCCAGCAGTGTTACTGGGGGCGGCGGGGCCAACGTCCTGACTTTC.

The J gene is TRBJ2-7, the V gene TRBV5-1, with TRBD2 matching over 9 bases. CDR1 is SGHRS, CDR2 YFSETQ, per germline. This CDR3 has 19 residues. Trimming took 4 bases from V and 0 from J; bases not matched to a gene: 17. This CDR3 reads CASSREPWVAGGISYEQYF. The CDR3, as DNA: TGCGCCAGCAGCCGGGAGCCTTGGGTGGCGGGGGGGATCTCCTACGAGCAGTACTTC.

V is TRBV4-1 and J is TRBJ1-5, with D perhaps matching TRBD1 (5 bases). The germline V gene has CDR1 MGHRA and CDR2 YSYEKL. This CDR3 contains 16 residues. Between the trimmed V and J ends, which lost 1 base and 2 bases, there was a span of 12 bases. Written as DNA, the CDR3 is TGCGCCAGCAGCCAAGTAAGGGCGGGGGGCAATCAGCCCCAGCATTTT. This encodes CASSQVRAGGNQPQHF.

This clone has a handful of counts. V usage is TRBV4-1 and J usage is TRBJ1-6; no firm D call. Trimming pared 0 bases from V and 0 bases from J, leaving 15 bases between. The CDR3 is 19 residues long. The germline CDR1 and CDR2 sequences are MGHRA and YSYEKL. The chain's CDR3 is CASSQDYRRESSYNSPLHF. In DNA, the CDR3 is TGCGCCAGCAGCCAAGACTATAGGCGGGAAAGCTCCTATAATTCACCCCTCCACTTT.

CDR3 coding DNA: TGTGCCAGTAGTATGGGACAGGGGATCCCTGAAGCTTTCTTT. Translated: CASSMGQGIPEAFF. The V call is TRBV19, the J call TRBJ1-1; 10 bases are a match to TRBD1. CDR3 length: 14 amino acids. Germline assignment: CDR1 LNHDA and CDR2 SQIVND (reference sequence). V gave up 3 bases and J gave up 6 bases; unmatched junction bases: 4.

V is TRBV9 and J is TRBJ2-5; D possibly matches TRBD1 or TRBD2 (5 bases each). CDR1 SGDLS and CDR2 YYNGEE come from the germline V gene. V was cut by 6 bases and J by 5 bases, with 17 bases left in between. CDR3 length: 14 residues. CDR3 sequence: CASKYLPEGETQYF. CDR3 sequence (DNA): TGTGCCAGCAAGTATCTACCCGAGGGGGAGACCCAGTACTTC.

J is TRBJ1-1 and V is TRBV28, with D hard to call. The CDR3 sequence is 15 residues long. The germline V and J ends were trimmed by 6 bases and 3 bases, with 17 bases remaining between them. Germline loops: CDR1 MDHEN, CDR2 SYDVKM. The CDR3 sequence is CASSTPSPPDTEAFF. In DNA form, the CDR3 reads TGTGCCAGCAGCACCCCAAGCCCCCCGGACACTGAAGCTTTCTTT.